These 18 T cell receptor beta chains came from one sample sequenced in a study of blood T cells in healthy people across ages. Combining a sample-barcoded 5' primer with a J-beta primer mix, a second PCR ran for roughly 7 to 11 cycles. MiXCR, run by TCRdb on the 5' RACE reads, gives a single entry per CDR3 protein. This table has 790,000 or so distinct CDR3 sequences, about 56% appearing once. Material for sequencing was blood. These receptors were taken from a man between 40 and 49 years old in good health.

The sample holds a few counts of this clonotype. The chain employs TRBV4-3 and TRBJ2-7; 8 bases are a match to TRBD2. CDR3 length equals 14 residues. Unmatched junction bases numbered 6, after V lost 6 bases and J lost 2 bases. The germline CDR1 and CDR2 sequences are LGHNA and YSLEER. The CDR3: CASSHSGATYEQYF. CDR3 bases: TGCGCCAGCAGTCATAGCGGGGCTACCTACGAGCAGTACTTC.

This clonotype appeared a single time. This chain links TRBV6-5 with TRBJ1-2; D unclear. V lost 2 bases and J lost 2, with 6 bases in between. The V gene's germline CDR1 is MNHEY and CDR2 SVGAGI. The CDR3 sequence is 13 residues long. The DNA of the CDR3 is TGTGCCAGCAGTTACGCGTCAAACTATGGCTACACCTTC. The encoded protein is CASSYASNYGYTF.

A single count supports this clonotype. As DNA, the CDR3 is TGTGCCAGCAGGGCGCGGGGAGGATCGAACACTGAAGCTTTCTTT. It is translated as CASRARGGSNTEAFF. The chain employs TRBV2 and TRBJ1-1, with D hard to call. V was trimmed by 6 bases and J by 1 base, leaving 15 bases between them. The germline V gene encodes CDR1 SNHLY and CDR2 FYNNEI. This CDR3 has 15 amino acids.

The gene calls are TRBV9 and TRBJ2-1; 11 bases line up with TRBD2. The J call may not be correct, given that the DNA end is closer to TRBJ2-7. The germline V gene encodes CDR1 SGDLS and CDR2 YYNGEE. The CDR3 extends over 17 amino acids. The CDR3 spells CASSVSGGTSGNNEQYF. In DNA form, the CDR3 reads TGTGCCAGCAGCGTAAGCGGCGGGACTAGCGGTAACAATGAGCAGTACTTC.

This clonotype was detected only once. The chain recombines TRBV15 with TRBJ2-6; no reliable D call. This CDR3 has 15 amino acids. The germline V gene encodes CDR1 LNHNV and CDR2 YYDKDF (reference sequence). V was shortened by 5 bases and J by 0 bases, with 8 bases between the two germline ends. The CDR3 nucleotides are TGTGCCACCAGCCGAATCGACTCTGGGGCCAACGTCCTGACTTTC. This sequence encodes CATSRIDSGANVLTF.

This clonotype was seen more than once but under ten times. The chain combines TRBV20-1 with TRBJ1-5; 8 bases are a match to TRBD1. J was trimmed by 4 bases and V by 1 base; bases with no gene match: 6. The CDR3 has 15 residues. Per germline, CDR1 DFQATT and CDR2 SNEGSKA (reference sequence). The CDR3 DNA follows: TGCAGTGCTAGAGTTTCGACAGGGGCTAATCAGCCCCAGCATTTT. Its translation is CSARVSTGANQPQHF.

This chain joins TRBV28 and TRBJ2-4, with TRBD1 identical over 9 bases. V lost 6 bases to trimming and J lost 3 bases; unmatched junction nucleotides: 12. Germline V gene sequence: CDR1 MDHEN, CDR2 SYDVKM. The CDR3 is 17 amino acids. The CDR3 DNA reads as TGTGCCAGCAGGTTACAGGGGGCCGAAAGATTCAAAAACATTCAGTACTTC. Translation: CASRLQGAERFKNIQYF.

This clonotype has only a few counts. The chain carries TRBV7-9 and TRBJ1-2; D perhaps matches TRBD1 (6 bases). CDR3 length: 15 amino acids. Germline CDR1 SEHNR, CDR2 FQNEAQ (reference sequence). Trimming removed 2 bases from V and 2 bases from J, with 12 bases in between. CDR3 in amino acids: CASSLWGGLNYGYTF. CDR3 sequence (DNA): TGTGCCAGCAGCTTATGGGGGGGGCTGAACTATGGCTACACCTTC.

CDR3: CASSLGSVVNEQYF. CDR3 coding DNA: TGTGCCAGCAGCTTAGGTTCAGTGGTGAATGAGCAGTACTTC. The chain joins TRBV11-2 to TRBJ2-7; D not resolved. Trimming shortened V by 1 base and J by 7 bases, and 14 bases separated the two germline ends. The CDR3 runs 14 residues. CDR1 and CDR2 (germline): SGHAT, FQNNGV.

This clonotype was seen once. This clone may be a read error of a much larger clone one base away. The rearrangement joins TRBV7-2 to TRBJ2-7; D gene uncertain. Germline CDR1 reads SGHTA; CDR2 reads FQGNSA. The CDR3 has 13 residues. Written as DNA, the CDR3 is TGTGCCAGCAGCCAAGAGACTTCCTTCGAGCGGTACTTC. This codes for CASSQETSFERYF.

As concerns this clonotype: One base away lies a much larger clone, so this may be a sequencing read error. This rearrangement joins TRBV24-1 to TRBJ1-2; 8 bases line up with TRBD1. The CDR3 consists of 14 residues. From germline, CDR1 is KGHDR and CDR2 SFDVKD. The CDR3 is CAISETGQAYGYTF. Written as DNA, the CDR3 is TGTGCCATCAGTGAGACGGGACAGGCATATGGCTACACCTTC.

This clonotype came up a few times. The gene calls are TRBV7-2 and TRBJ2-1; D ambiguous. Per germline, CDR1 SGHTA and CDR2 FQGNSA. CDR3 size: 15 residues. V dropped 1 base and J dropped 4 bases, with 11 bases sitting between them. The CDR3 protein is CASSLGPEEYNEQFF. CDR3 nucleotides: TGTGCCAGCAGCTTAGGGCCAGAAGAATACAATGAGCAGTTCTTC.

This chain links TRBV15 with TRBJ1-4; perhaps TRBD1 as D (5 bases). There are 13 residues in the CDR3. Germline-derived CDR1 and CDR2 are LNHNV and YYDKDF (reference sequence). V dropped 8 bases and J dropped 6 bases, with 13 bases sitting between them. The CDR3 protein is CATRPGVDEKLFF. In nucleotides, the CDR3 is TGTGCCACCCGCCCGGGGGTCGATGAAAAACTGTTTTTT.

The chain combines TRBV28 with TRBJ2-3, with 9 nucleotides matching TRBD2. The CDR3 sequence is 17 residues long. Germline CDR1 and CDR2: MDHEN and SYDVKM. With 3 bases clipped from V and 4 bases from J, the junction kept 11 bases outside the gene matches. This CDR3 reads CASSFASGAASPDTQYF. The CDR3 DNA follows: TGTGCCAGCAGTTTTGCTAGCGGGGCCGCGTCTCCAGATACGCAGTATTTT.

This clonotype was counted a few times. V and J are TRBV29-1 and TRBJ2-3; no definite D call. V gave up 7 bases and J gave up 2 bases, with 13 bases separating them. The CDR3 covers 13 residues. Germline CDR1 SQVTM, CDR2 ANQGSEA. The CDR3 DNA reads TGCAGCGATAATCGAGCTGTCACAGATACGCAGTATTTT. This gives the protein CSDNRAVTDTQYF.

In DNA form, the CDR3 reads TGCGCCAGCAGCTTGGTTAAGGCCGGGCTCACAGATACGCAGTATTTT. This sequence encodes CASSLVKAGLTDTQYF. The chain links TRBV5-1 to TRBJ2-3, with unresolved D. Germline V CDR1 and CDR2: SGHRS, YFSETQ. Trimming removed 0 bases from V and 2 bases from J, with 13 bases in between. This CDR3 has 16 amino acids.

V and J are TRBV3-1 and TRBJ1-2, with D possibly being TRBD1 (5 bases). Germline CDR1 LGHDT, CDR2 YNNKEL (reference sequence). The CDR3 length is 18 residues. The germline V and J ends were trimmed by 3 bases and 1 base, with 21 bases remaining between them. CDR3 amino acids: CASSQGRAPGRVNYGYTF. The CDR3 DNA reads as TGTGCCAGCAGCCAGGGGCGTGCGCCAGGGCGGGTTAACTATGGCTACACCTTC.

The chain employs TRBV27 and TRBJ2-4, with 9 bases identical to TRBD2. The CDR3 extends over 13 amino acids. Germline assignment: CDR1 MNHEY and CDR2 SMNVEV (reference sequence). With 5 bases clipped from V and 13 bases from J, the junction kept 9 bases outside the gene matches. DNA for the CDR3: TGTGCCAGCAGTGGCAGGGGCGGGAGGGAGCAGTACTTC. Protein: CASSGRGGREQYF.